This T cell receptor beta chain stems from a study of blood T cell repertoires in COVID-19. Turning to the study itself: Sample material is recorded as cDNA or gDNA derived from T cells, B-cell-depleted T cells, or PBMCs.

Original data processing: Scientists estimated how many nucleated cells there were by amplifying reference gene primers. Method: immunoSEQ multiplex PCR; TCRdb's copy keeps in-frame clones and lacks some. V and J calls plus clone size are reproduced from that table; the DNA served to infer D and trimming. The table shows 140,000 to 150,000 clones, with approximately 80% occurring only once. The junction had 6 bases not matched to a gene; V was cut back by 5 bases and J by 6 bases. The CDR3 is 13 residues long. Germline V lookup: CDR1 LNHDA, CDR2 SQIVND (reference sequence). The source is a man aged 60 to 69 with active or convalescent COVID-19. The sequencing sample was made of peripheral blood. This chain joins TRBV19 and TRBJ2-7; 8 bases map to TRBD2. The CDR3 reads CASSPGGFREQYF. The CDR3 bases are TGTGCCAGTAGTCCGGGAGGGTTTCGCGAGCAGTACTTC.